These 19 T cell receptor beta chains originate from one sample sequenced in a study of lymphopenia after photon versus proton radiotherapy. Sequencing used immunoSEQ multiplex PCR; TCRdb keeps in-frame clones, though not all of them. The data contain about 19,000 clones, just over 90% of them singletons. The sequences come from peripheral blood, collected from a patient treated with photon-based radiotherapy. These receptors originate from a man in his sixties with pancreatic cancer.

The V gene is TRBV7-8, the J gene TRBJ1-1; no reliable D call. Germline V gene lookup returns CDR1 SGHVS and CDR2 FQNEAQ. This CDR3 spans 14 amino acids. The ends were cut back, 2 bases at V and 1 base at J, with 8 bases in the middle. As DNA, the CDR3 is TGTGCCAGCAGCTTAAGTGAGGCGAACACTGAAGCTTTCTTT. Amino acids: CASSLSEANTEAFF.

As DNA, the CDR3 is TGTGCCAGCAGTGTAGCAGCGGGTGAGCAGTTCTTC. Encoded protein: CASSVAAGEQFF. The V call is TRBV2, the J call TRBJ2-1; D is perhaps TRBD2 (6 bases). The CDR3 is 12 amino acids. Per the germline V gene, CDR1 is SNHLY and CDR2 is FYNNEI. V shed 4 bases and J shed 9 bases, with 10 bases lying between them.

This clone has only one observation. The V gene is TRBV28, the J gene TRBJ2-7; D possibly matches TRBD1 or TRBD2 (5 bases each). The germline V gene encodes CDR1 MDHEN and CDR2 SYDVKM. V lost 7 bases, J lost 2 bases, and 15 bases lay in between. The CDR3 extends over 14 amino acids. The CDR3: CASNWGWSTYEQYF. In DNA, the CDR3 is TGTGCCAGCAATTGGGGGTGGTCAACCTACGAGCAGTACTTC.

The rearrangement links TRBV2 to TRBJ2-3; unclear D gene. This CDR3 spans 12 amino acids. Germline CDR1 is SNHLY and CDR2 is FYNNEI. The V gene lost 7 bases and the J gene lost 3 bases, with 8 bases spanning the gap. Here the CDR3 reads CASTDVTDTQYF. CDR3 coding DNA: TGTGCCAGCACCGACGTAACAGATACGCAGTATTTT. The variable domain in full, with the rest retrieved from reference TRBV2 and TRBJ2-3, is EPEVTQTPSHQVTQMGQEVILRCVPISNHLYFYWYRQILGQKVEFLVSFYNNEISEKSEIFDDQFSVERPDGSNFTLKIRSTKLEDSAMYFCASTDVTDTQYFGPGTRLTVL.

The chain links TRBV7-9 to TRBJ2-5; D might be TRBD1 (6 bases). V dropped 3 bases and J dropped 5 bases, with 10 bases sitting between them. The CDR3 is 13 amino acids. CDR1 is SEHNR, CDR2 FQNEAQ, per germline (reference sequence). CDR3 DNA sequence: TGTGCCAGCAGCTTCTTCCAGGGGGAGACCCAGTACTTC. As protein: CASSFFQGETQYF.

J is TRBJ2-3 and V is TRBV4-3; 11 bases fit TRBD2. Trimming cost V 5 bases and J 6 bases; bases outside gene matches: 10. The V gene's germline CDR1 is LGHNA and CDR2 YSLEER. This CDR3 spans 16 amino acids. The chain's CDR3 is CASSGTGTSGSDTQYF. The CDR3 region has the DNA TGCGCCAGCAGCGGAACCGGGACTAGCGGTTCTGATACGCAGTATTTT.

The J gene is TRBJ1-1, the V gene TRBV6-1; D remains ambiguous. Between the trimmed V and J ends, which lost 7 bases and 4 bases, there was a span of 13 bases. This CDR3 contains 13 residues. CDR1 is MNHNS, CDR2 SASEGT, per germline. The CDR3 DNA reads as TGTGCCAGCATGGGAAGGTATTTCACTGAAGCTTTCTTT. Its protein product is CASMGRYFTEAFF.

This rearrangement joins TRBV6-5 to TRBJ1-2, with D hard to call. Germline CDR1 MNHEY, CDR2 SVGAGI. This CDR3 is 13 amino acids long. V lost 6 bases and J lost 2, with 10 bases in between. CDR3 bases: TGTGCCAGCAGCTACACAGCCAACTATGGCTACACCTTC. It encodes CASSYTANYGYTF.

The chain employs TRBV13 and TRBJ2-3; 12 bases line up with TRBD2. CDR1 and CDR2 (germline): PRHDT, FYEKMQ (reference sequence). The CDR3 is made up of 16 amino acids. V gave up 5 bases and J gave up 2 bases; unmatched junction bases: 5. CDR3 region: CASSPRTSGDTDTQYF. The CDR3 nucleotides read TGTGCCAGCAGCCCGCGGACTAGCGGGGACACAGATACGCAGTATTTT.

The CDR3 region is CASSLVIREQYF. CDR3 bases: TGTGCCAGCAGCTTAGTAATTCGCGAGCAGTACTTC. The J gene is TRBJ2-7, the V gene TRBV7-9, with unresolved D. Trimming shortened V by 1 base and J by 6 bases, and 7 bases separated the two germline ends. The CDR3 runs to 12 residues. Germline CDR1 SEHNR, CDR2 FQNEAQ (reference sequence).

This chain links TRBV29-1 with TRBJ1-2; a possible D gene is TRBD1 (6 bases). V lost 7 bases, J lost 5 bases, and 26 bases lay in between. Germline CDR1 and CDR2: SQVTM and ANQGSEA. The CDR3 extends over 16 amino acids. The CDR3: CSAKWRVGALPYGYTF. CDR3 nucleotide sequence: TGCAGCGCCAAGTGGAGGGTGGGGGCCCTTCCGTATGGCTACACCTTC.

CDR3 in amino acids: CSAAGHWGYTF. As DNA, the CDR3 is TGCAGTGCTGCGGGCCACTGGGGCTACACCTTC. The chain uses TRBV20-1 and TRBJ1-2, with unresolved D. This CDR3 contains 11 residues. Per the germline V gene, CDR1 is DFQATT and CDR2 is SNEGSKA (reference sequence). V dropped 5 bases and J dropped 8 bases, with 12 bases sitting between them.

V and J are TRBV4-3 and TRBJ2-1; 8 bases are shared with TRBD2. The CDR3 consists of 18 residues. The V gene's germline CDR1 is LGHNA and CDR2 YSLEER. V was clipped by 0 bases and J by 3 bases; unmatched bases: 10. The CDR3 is CASSQDPPGGSFYNEQFF. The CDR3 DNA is TGCGCCAGCAGCCAAGACCCCCCGGGGGGGTCCTTCTACAATGAGCAGTTCTTC.

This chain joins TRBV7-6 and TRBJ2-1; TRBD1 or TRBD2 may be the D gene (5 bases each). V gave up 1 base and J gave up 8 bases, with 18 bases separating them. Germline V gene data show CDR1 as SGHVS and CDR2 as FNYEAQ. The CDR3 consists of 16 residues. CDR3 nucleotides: TGTGCCAGCAGCTTAGGGTCGGGGCAGGTATGGGATGAGCAGTTCTTC. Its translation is CASSLGSGQVWDEQFF.

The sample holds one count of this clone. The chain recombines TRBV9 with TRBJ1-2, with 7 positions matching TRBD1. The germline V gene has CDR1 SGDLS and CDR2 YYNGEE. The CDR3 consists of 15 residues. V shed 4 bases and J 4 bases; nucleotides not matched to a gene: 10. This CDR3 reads CASSPRWGQSYGYTF. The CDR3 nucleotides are TGTGCCAGCAGCCCAAGGTGGGGACAGAGCTATGGCTACACCTTC.

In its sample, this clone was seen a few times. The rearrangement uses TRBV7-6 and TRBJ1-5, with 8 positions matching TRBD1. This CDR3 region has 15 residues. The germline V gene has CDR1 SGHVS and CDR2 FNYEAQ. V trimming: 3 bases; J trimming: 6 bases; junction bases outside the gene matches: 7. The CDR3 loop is CASSFGQGFAQPQHF. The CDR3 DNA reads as TGTGCCAGCAGCTTCGGACAGGGTTTTGCTCAGCCCCAGCATTTT.

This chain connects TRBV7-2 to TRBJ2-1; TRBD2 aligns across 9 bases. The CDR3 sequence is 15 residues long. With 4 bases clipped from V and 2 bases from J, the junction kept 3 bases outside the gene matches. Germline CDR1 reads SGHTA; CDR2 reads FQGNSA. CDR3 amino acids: CASSSASGAYNEQFF. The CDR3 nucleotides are TGTGCCAGCAGCTCCGCTAGCGGGGCCTACAATGAGCAGTTCTTC.

The CDR3 DNA sequence: TGTGCCACCAGCAGCCGGGACGGAATCCCTCTGGCCTATGGCTACACCTTC. Amino acids: CATSSRDGIPLAYGYTF. The chain is built from TRBV15 and TRBJ1-2; tentatively, D is TRBD1 (5 bases). Trimming removed 3 bases from V and 4 bases from J, with 21 bases in between. The CDR3 spans 17 residues. From germline, CDR1 is LNHNV and CDR2 YYDKDF (reference sequence). Complete variable domain (other parts from reference TRBV15 and TRBJ1-2): DAMVIQNPRYQVTQFGKPVTLSCSQTLNHNVMYWYQQKSSQAPKLLFHYYDKDFNNEADTPDNFQSRRPNTSFCFLDIRSPGLGDTAMYLCATSSRDGIPLAYGYTFGSGTRLTVV.

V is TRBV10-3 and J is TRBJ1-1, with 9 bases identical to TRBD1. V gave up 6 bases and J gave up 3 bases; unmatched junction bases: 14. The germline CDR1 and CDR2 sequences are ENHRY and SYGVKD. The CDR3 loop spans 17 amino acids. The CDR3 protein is CAIRKPDRGTPDTEAFF. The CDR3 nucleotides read TGTGCCATCAGGAAACCAGACAGGGGGACACCGGACACTGAAGCTTTCTTT.